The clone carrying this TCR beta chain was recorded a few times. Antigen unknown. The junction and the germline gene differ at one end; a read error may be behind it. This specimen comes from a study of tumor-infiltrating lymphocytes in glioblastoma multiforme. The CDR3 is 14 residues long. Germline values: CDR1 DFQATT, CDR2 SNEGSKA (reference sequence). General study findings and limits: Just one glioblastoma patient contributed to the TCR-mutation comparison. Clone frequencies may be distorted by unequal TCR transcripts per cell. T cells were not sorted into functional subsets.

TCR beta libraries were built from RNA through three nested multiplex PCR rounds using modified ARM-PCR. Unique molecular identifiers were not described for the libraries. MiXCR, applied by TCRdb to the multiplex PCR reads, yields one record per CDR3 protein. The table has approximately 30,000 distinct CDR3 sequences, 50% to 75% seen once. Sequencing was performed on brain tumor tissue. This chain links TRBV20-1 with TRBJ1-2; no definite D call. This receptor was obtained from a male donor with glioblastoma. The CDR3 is CSARLRASNYGYTF. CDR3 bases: TGCAGTGCTAGACTTAGAGCGTCTAACTATGGATACACCTTC.